Listed here are 13 T cell receptor beta chains from one sample, sequenced in a study of lymphopenia after photon versus proton radiotherapy. Profiled with immunoSEQ multiplex PCR; TCRdb holds only in-frame clones, not every one. The sample includes about 24,000 clones, roughly 84% of them seen just once. Here the sequenced sample was peripheral blood, taken from a patient treated with photon-based radiotherapy. The receptors come from a man aged 35-49 years with gastric cancer.

This chain links TRBV7-9 with TRBJ1-4, with 7 bases lining up with TRBD1. CDR3 size: 16 residues. After removal of 5 bases from V and 1 base from J, the junction contained 7 bases not matched to a gene. Per germline, CDR1 SEHNR and CDR2 FQNEAQ (reference sequence). The CDR3, as DNA: TGTGCCAGCAGCAGCAGCTCAGGGGGAACTAATGAAAAACTGTTTTTT. Amino acid sequence: CASSSSSGGTNEKLFF.

V is TRBV6-5 and J is TRBJ1-2; TRBD1 aligns across 8 bases. CDR3 length: 12 amino acids. Germline CDR1 MNHEY, CDR2 SVGAGI. V was clipped by 6 bases and J by 7 bases; unmatched bases: 4. The DNA of the CDR3 is TGTGCCAGCAGGCAGGGGGCGGCTGGCTACACCTTC. Translating it yields CASRQGAAGYTF.

This chain joins TRBV30 and TRBJ1-1; no clear D. Germline V CDR1 and CDR2: GTSNPN, SVGIG (reference sequence). Trimming removed 1 base at V and 0 bases at J, with 6 bases between. The CDR3 covers 13 residues. The CDR3 coding sequence is TGTGCCTGGAGTGATCCGCTGAACACTGAAGCTTTCTTT. Translation: CAWSDPLNTEAFF.

The chain uses TRBV4-1 and TRBJ1-5; D remains ambiguous. In germline, CDR1 is MGHRA, CDR2 YSYEKL. CDR3 length: 16 amino acids. Trimming stripped 3 bases from V and 0 bases from J, with 12 bases between. CDR3: CASSQGWVISNQPQHF. Here the CDR3 DNA reads TGCGCCAGCAGCCAGGGCTGGGTGATTAGCAATCAGCCCCAGCATTTT.

The J gene is TRBJ2-5, the V gene TRBV19; D is possibly TRBD1 or TRBD2 (5 bases each). Deletions cut 5 bases from V and 5 bases from J, with 18 bases between. In germline, CDR1 is LNHDA, CDR2 SQIVND (reference sequence). This CDR3 region has 15 residues. The CDR3 DNA is TGTGCCAGTAGTCTCCGTGGGGCTAGCCGGGAGACCCAGTACTTC. Its protein product is CASSLRGASRETQYF.

This rearrangement joins TRBV7-2 to TRBJ2-1; the match to TRBD2 covers 8 bases. This CDR3 has 15 residues. From germline, CDR1 is SGHTA and CDR2 FQGNSA. The V segment lost 1 base and the J segment 5 bases; nucleotides outside the gene matches: 4. CDR3 nucleotides: TGTGCCAGCAGCTTAGGACTAGCGACGAACAATGAGCAGTTCTTC. Translation gives CASSLGLATNNEQFF.

On this clone itself: Other DNA sequences in this sample translate to the same CDR3. This chain uses TRBV15 with TRBJ1-2; 7 bases match TRBD1. The germline gives CDR1 LNHNV, CDR2 YYDKDF (reference sequence). The CDR3 is 14 amino acids. V dropped 0 bases and J dropped 6; count of bases not matched to a gene: 4. The CDR3 sequence is CATSREGRGNGYTF. Here the CDR3 DNA reads TGTGCCACCAGCAGAGAGGGCAGGGGGAATGGCTACACCTTC.

The chain couples TRBV5-4 to TRBJ2-5, with D possibly matching TRBD2 (6 bases). The CDR3 runs 15 residues. From germline, CDR1 is SGHNT and CDR2 YYREEE (reference sequence). V shed 4 bases and J shed 2 bases, with 15 bases lying between them. The CDR3 reads CASSRGPSEQETQYF. The CDR3 DNA reads as TGTGCCAGCAGCAGGGGACCTAGCGAGCAAGAGACCCAGTACTTC.

The chain recombines TRBV13 with TRBJ1-6; 8 bases fit TRBD1. CDR3 length: 15 amino acids. V dropped 5 bases and J dropped 9; count of bases not matched to a gene: 9. Germline-derived CDR1 and CDR2 are PRHDT and FYEKMQ (reference sequence). The CDR3 DNA is TGTGCCAGCAGCAGTCGTGGACAGGGAGGTTCACCCCTCCACTTT. This encodes CASSSRGQGGSPLHF. The full variable domain, completed using reference TRBV13 and TRBJ1-6, is AAGVIQSPRHLIKEKRETATLKCYPIPRHDTVYWYQQGPGQDPQFLISFYEKMQSDKGSIPDRFSAQQFSDYHSELNMSSLELGDSALYFCASSSRGQGGSPLHFGNGTRLTVT.

This chain's CDR3 is CASTPGGSYEQYF. In DNA, the CDR3 is TGTGCCAGCACCCCCGGGGGGTCCTACGAGCAGTACTTC. The gene calls are TRBV19 and TRBJ2-7, with 7 bases matching TRBD2. The ends lost 9 bases at V and 1 base at J; junction bases unmatched: 6. In germline, CDR1 is LNHDA, CDR2 SQIVND (reference sequence). This CDR3 spans 13 amino acids.

This clone was found a few times. This rearrangement joins TRBV9 to TRBJ2-5, with TRBD2 matching 8 bases. The CDR3 is 17 amino acids. Germline lookup yields CDR1 SGDLS and CDR2 YYNGEE. The junction had 15 bases not matched to a gene; V was cut back by 4 bases and J by 4 bases. The CDR3 sequence: CASSPRLGRGGIETQYF. The DNA for the CDR3 is TGTGCCAGCAGCCCCCGTCTAGGCCGGGGGGGCATAGAGACCCAGTACTTC.

V and J are TRBV29-1 and TRBJ2-7; D gene ambiguous. V dropped 0 bases and J dropped 3 bases, with 9 bases sitting between them. CDR3 size: 13 residues. Per germline, CDR1 SQVTM and CDR2 ANQGSEA. The CDR3 spells CSVEDLGSYEQYF. The CDR3 DNA follows: TGCAGCGTTGAAGATCTCGGCAGCTACGAGCAGTACTTC.

The chain recombines TRBV5-1 with TRBJ1-5; possibly TRBD1 for D (6 bases). The CDR3 totals 16 residues. Germline assignment: CDR1 SGHRS and CDR2 YFSETQ. Trimming took off 4 bases at V and 0 bases at J, with 14 bases between the two ends. CDR3 region: CASSAGGSYSNQPQHF. The CDR3 DNA sequence: TGCGCCAGCAGCGCGGGGGGCTCTTATAGCAATCAGCCCCAGCATTTT.